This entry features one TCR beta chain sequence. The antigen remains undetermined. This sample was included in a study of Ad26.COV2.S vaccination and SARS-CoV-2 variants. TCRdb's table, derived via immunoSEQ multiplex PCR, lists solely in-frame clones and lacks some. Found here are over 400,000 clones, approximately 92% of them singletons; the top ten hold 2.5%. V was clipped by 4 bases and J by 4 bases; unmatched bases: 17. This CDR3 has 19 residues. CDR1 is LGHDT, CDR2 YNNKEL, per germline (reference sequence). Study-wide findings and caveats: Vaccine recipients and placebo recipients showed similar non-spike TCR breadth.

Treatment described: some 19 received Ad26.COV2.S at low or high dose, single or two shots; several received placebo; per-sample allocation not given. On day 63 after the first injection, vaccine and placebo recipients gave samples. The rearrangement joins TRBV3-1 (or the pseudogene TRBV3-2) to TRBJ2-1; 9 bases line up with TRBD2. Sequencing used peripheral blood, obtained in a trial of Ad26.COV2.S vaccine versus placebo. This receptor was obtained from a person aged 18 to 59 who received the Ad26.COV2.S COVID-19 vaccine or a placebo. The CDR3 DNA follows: TGTGCCAGCAGCCCTCTCGGACTAGCGAAATATGAGGGGTACAATGAGCAGTTCTTC. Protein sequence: CASSPLGLAKYEGYNEQFF.